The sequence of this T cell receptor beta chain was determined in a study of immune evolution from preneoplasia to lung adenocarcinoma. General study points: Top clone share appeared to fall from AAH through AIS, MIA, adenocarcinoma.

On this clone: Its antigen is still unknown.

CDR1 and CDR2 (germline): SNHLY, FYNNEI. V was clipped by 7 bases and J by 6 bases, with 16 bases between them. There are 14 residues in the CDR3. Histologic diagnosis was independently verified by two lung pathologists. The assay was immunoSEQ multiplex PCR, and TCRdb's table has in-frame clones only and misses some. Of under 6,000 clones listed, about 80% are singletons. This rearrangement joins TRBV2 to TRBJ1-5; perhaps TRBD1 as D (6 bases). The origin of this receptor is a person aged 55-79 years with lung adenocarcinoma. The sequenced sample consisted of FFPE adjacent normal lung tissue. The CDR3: CASNGGGAGQPQHF. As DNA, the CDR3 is TGTGCCAGCAATGGAGGGGGAGCTGGTCAGCCCCAGCATTTT.